The source of this T cell receptor beta chain is a study of regulatory T cells in long-lasting Graves disease. Whole-study findings and limits: Persistent disease preferred TRBV28, TRBJ1-2 and TRBJ2-5; new disease, TRBV20-1 and TRBJ2-1.

Unmatched junction bases numbered 5, after V lost 1 base and J lost 4 bases. The CDR3 is made up of 15 amino acids. The germline V gene encodes CDR1 SGHTA and CDR2 FQGNSA. Time point denoted: newly diagnosed GD, antithyroid drugs for less than 3 months. From PBMCs, RNA was extracted and then used to make the TCR library. Relying on iRepertoire HTBI primers and Arm-PCR of CDR3 regions, the team built TCR beta libraries. TCRdb reprocessed the multiplex PCR reads with MiXCR, giving one entry per CDR3 protein. Of around 360,000 distinct CDR3 sequences detected, roughly 17% appear once; the ten largest clones hold over 20%. Ten or more counts support this clonotype. Its specificity is not known. These data were also filed under a second study, of T cells in Graves' hyperthyroidism and ophthalmopathy. That study adds: HTBI primers were used for first-round RT-PCR of the TCR CDR3.

The source was peripheral blood mononuclear cells (PBMCs), collected at new diagnosis, from a patient treated with antithyroid drugs. This clonotype was obtained from a woman younger than 35 with Graves disease. The chain links TRBV7-2 to TRBJ2-3; 7 nucleotides line up with TRBD1. CDR3 in amino acids: CASSLVGQVADTQYF. The CDR3 nucleotides read TGTGCCAGCAGCTTAGTAGGACAGGTGGCAGATACGCAGTATTTT. Drawing the rest from reference TRBV7-2 and TRBJ2-3, the complete variable domain is GAGVSQSPSNKVTEKGKDVELRCDPISGHTALYWYRQSLGQGLEFLIYFQGNSAPDKSGLPSDRFSAERTGGSVSTLTIQRTQQEDSAVYLCASSLVGQVADTQYFGPGTRLTVL.